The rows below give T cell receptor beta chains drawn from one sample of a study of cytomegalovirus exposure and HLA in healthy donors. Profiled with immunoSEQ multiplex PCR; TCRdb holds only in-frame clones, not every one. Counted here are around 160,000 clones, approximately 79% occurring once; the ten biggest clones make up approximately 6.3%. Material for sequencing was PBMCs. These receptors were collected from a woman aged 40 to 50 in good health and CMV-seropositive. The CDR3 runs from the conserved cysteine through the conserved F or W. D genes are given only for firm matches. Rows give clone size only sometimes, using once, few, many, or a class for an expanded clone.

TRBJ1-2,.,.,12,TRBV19,TGTGCCAGTACCAACAGTCAATATGGCTACACCTTC,CASTNSQYGYTF
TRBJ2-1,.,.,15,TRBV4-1,TGCGCCAGCAGCCAACTTCCAGGGGTTCGAAATGAGCAGTTCTTC,CASSQLPGVRNEQFF
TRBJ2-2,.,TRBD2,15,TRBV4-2,TGTGCCAGCAGCCCACTAGCGGGGGGCACCGGGGAGCTGTTTTTT,CASSPLAGGTGELFF
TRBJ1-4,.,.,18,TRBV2,TGTGCCAGCAGAACTAGTGGACAGCCGAGACAAACTAATGAAAAACTGTTTTTT,CASRTSGQPRQTNEKLFF
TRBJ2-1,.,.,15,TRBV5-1,TGCGCCAGTCTGAAGGGCGGGGGCCAACGCAATGAGCAGTTCTTC,CASLKGGGQRNEQFF
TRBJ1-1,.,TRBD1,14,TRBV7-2,TGTGCCAGCAGCGCCCAGGGGGCGCATCCTGAAGCTTTCTTT,CASSAQGAHPEAFF
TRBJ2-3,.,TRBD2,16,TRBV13,TGTGCCAGCAGCTTAGGCGGGGGGGCGAGCACAGATACGCAGTATTTT,CASSLGGGASTDTQYF
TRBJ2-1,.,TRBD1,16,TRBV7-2,TGTGCCAGCAGCCAGTTGGACAGGGGCCTCTACAATGAGCAGTTCTTC,CASSQLDRGLYNEQFF
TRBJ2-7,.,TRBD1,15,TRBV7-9,TGTGCCAGCAGCCCGAACAGGGGGCTTCAGTACGAGCAGTACTTC,CASSPNRGLQYEQYF
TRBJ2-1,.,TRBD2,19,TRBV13,TGTGCCAGCAGCTTAGGCGGTTTTCCCCGGGGAGGGCCCTACAATGAGCAGTTCTTC,CASSLGGFPRGGPYNEQFF
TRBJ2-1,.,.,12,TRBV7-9,TGTGCCAGCAGCTTAGGAGAAAATGAGCAGTTCTTC,CASSLGENEQFF
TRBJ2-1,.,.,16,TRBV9,TGTGCCAGCAGCGCCAAAGGGACTTCGTCGACCGTTGAGCAGTTCTTC,CASSAKGTSSTVEQFF
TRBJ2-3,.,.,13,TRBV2,TGTGCCAGCTGTGGAGGGCACCCAGATCCGCAGTATTTT,CASCGGHPDPQYF
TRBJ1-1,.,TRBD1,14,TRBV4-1,TGCGCCAGCAGCCCGCGACAGGGGGACACTGAAGCTTTCTTT,CASSPRQGDTEAFF
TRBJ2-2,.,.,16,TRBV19,TGTGCCAGTAGTATAGCTGGGACAACGAACACCGGGGAGCTGTTTTTT,CASSIAGTTNTGELFF
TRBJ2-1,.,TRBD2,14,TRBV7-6,TGTGCCAGCTCGGGACTAGCGGGATACAATGAGCAGTTCTTC,CASSGLAGYNEQFF
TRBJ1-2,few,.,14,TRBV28,TGTGCCAGCAGTTTAAAGTGGGCCCGCCATGGCTACACCTTC,CASSLKWARHGYTF
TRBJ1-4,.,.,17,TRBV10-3,TGTGCCATCAGTTCCGGGACGGGGGATGCAACTAATGAAAAACTGTTTTTT,CAISSGTGDATNEKLFF
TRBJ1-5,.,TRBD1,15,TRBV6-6,TGTGCCAGCAGACCCGGACAGGGAGGAAATCAGCCCCAGCATTTT,CASRPGQGGNQPQHF
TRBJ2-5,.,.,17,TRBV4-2,TGTGCCAGCAGCCAAGGGGCCTCCGCGGGGGCACAAGAGACCCAGTACTTC,CASSQGASAGAQETQYF
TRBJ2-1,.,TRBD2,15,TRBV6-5,TGTGCCAGCAGCCGACTAGCGGGGGGAAGCTATGAGCAGTTCTTC,CASSRLAGGSYEQFF
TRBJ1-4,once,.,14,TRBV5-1,TGCGCCAGCAGCTTGGCAGGGATTGGAGAAAAACTGTTTTTT,CASSLAGIGEKLFF
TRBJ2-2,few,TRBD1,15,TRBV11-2,TGTGCCAGCAGCTTAGGGACAGGGGACACCGGGGAGCTGTTTTTT,CASSLGTGDTGELFF
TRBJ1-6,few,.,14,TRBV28,TGTGCCAGCCTAGCTGGGTCCTATAATTCACCCCTCCACTTT,CASLAGSYNSPLHF
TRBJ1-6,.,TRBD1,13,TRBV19,TGTGCCAGCCGGGACAGTGAGAATTCACCCCTCCACTTT,CASRDSENSPLHF
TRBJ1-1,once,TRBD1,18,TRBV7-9,TGTTCCAGCAGCTTATGGGGCAGGGGGCTAACCAAGAACACTGAAGCTTTCTTT,CSSSLWGRGLTKNTEAFF
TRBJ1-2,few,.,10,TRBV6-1,TGTGCCACCGTGAACTATGGCTACACCTTC,CATVNYGYTF
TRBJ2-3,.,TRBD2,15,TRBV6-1,TGTGCCACCCTTCGGACTAGCGGGAGCACAGATACGCAGTATTTT,CATLRTSGSTDTQYF
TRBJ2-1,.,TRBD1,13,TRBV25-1,TGTGCCAGCAGGGGACAGGGGGTCAATGAGCAGTTCTTC,CASRGQGVNEQFF
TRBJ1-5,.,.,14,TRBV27,TGTGCCAGCAGATCTACAGGGCCCAATCAGCCCCAGCATTTT,CASRSTGPNQPQHF
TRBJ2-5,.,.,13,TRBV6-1,TGTGCCAGCAGGCTGGGGGCAGGCGAGACCCAGTACTTC,CASRLGAGETQYF
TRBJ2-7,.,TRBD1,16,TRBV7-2,TGTGCCAGCAGCCTGCCTAGACAGGGTGTTAACTACGAGCAGTACTTC,CASSLPRQGVNYEQYF
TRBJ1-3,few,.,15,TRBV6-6,TGTGCCAGCAGGCGCTCGGGAGGCTCTGGAAACACCATATATTTT,CASRRSGGSGNTIYF
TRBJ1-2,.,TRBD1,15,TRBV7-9,TGTGCCAGCAGCAGGGACAGGGTTACGAACTATGGCTACACCTTC,CASSRDRVTNYGYTF
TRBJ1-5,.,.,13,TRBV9,TGTGCCAGCAGCGTAGGCGGAGTTCAGCCCCAGCATTTT,CASSVGGVQPQHF
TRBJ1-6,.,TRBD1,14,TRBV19,TGTGCCAGTAGGACGAGGGACAGGGTTTCACCCCTCCACTTT,CASRTRDRVSPLHF
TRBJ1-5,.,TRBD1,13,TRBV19,TGTGCCAGTAGCGACAGGGCGGATCAGCCCCAGCATTTT,CASSDRADQPQHF
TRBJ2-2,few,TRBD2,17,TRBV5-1,TGCGCCAGCAGCTTGACGGTGGGACTAGCGGACACCGGGGAGCTGTTTTTT,CASSLTVGLADTGELFF
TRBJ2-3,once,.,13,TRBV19,TGTGCCAGTAGTAAGGGGGGGCTGGCTGGGCAGTATTTT,CASSKGGLAGQYF
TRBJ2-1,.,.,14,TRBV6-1,TGTGCCAGCCTTAGCGGAGACTCCTACAATGAGCAGTTCTTC,CASLSGDSYNEQFF